These 5 T cell receptor beta chains originate from one sample sequenced in a study of T-cell reconstitution after alpha-beta-depleted transplantation in children. Molecular barcoding with unique molecular identifiers was used for the TCRbeta library. TCRdb independently ran MiXCR on the PCR reads; one entry per CDR3 protein. This sample has 300,000 to 400,000 distinct CDR3 sequences, with about 17% found just once. The sequences come from PBMCs, mostly from graft donor cells, collected 360 days after TCRalphabeta/CD19-depleted stem cell transplant. The source is a male patient under 10 years old who had a stem cell transplant for acute lymphoblastic leukemia, so the T cells may come from the graft donor.

The table lists this clonotype with many counts. J is TRBJ2-7 and V is TRBV6-1; D unclear. CDR1 and CDR2 from the germline V gene are MNHNS and SASEGT. V gave up 10 bases and J gave up 2 bases, with 12 bases separating them. The CDR3 runs 12 residues. In nucleotides, the CDR3 is TGTGCCACCTCCTCGACGGCCTACGAGCAGTACTTC. Translating gives CATSSTAYEQYF.

This clonotype was seen more than once but under ten times. The CDR3 coding sequence is TGTGCCAGCAGCACTTTGGGGCAGTGGAGCACAGATACGCAGTATTTT. This sequence encodes CASSTLGQWSTDTQYF. The rearrangement uses TRBV11-2 and TRBJ2-3, with D possibly matching TRBD1 (5 bases). The ends were cut back, 5 bases at V and 0 bases at J, with 15 bases in the middle. From germline, CDR1 is SGHAT and CDR2 FQNNGV. CDR3 size: 16 residues.

This clonotype came up many times. CDR3 sequence: CASTSGASSYEQYF. Written as DNA, the CDR3 is TGTGCCAGCACCTCAGGGGCGAGCTCCTACGAGCAGTACTTC. The chain recombines TRBV7-2 with TRBJ2-7; D might be TRBD1 (6 bases). CDR3 size: 14 residues. V lost 7 bases and J lost 0, with 13 bases in between. The V gene's germline CDR1 is SGHTA and CDR2 FQGNSA.

The V gene is TRBV28, the J gene TRBJ2-5; TRBD1 is a possible D gene (6 bases). The CDR3 covers 16 residues. Germline-derived CDR1 and CDR2 are MDHEN and SYDVKM. Deletions cut 6 bases from V and 1 base from J, with 18 bases between. This CDR3 is CASRAPRAGVQETQYF. DNA for the CDR3: TGTGCCAGCAGGGCACCAAGGGCAGGGGTCCAAGAGACCCAGTACTTC.

The rearrangement uses TRBV12-3 or TRBV12-4 and TRBJ2-1, with D unclear. Trimming pared 6 bases from V and 10 bases from J, leaving 13 bases between. The CDR3 runs 12 residues. In nucleotides, the CDR3 is TGTGCCAGCAGGAACAGACGAGCCGAGCAGTTCTTC. Translated: CASRNRRAEQFF.